A single T cell receptor (beta chain) is shown here with its context. PCR or immunohistochemistry showed mismatch repair deficiency in every enrolled patient. TCR sequencing covered a few patients who responded to pembrolizumab. The sample comes from a study of PD-1 blockade in mismatch repair-deficient tumors. Study summary: Patients had approximately 11 mismatch repair-deficient cancer types and were previously treated and progressing.

Clones were sequenced by immunoSEQ multiplex PCR, and TCRdb holds only the in-frame ones, with some missing. The repertoire holds some 85,000 clones, with roughly 80% as singletons. Sample: peripheral blood, taken 44 weeks after starting pembrolizumab. The receptor was isolated from an adult with mismatch repair-deficient cancer.

This CDR3 is CASSFYEQYF. The CDR3 DNA follows: TGTGCCAGCAGCTTCTACGAGCAGTACTTC. This rearrangement joins TRBV5-8 to TRBJ2-5; D gene ambiguous. The DNA end is a closer match to TRBJ2-7, so the J assignment may be wrong. CDR3 length: 10 residues. Germline CDR1 SGHTS, CDR2 YDEGEE.